The 29 T cell receptor beta chains presented below share a single source sample, sequenced in a study of cytomegalovirus exposure and HLA in healthy donors. Libraries were prepared by immunoSEQ multiplex PCR; TCRdb keeps only in-frame clonotypes and omits some of them. The data show about 130,000 clones, approximately 90% seen once. The sample consisted of PBMCs. These receptors all stem from a woman aged 25 to 39 in good health and CMV-seropositive.

The rearrangement uses TRBV7-9 and TRBJ1-1; D uncertain. This CDR3 has 13 residues. V was pared by 9 bases and J by 1 base, with 12 bases between. Germline CDR1 SEHNR, CDR2 FQNEAQ (reference sequence). CDR3 DNA: TGTGCCAGTCTAGTTTCGGGGAACACTGAAGCTTTCTTT. This translates into CASLVSGNTEAFF.

This chain joins TRBV20-1 and TRBJ1-1; no clear D. The CDR3 extends over 11 amino acids. Trimming removed 6 bases at V and 6 bases at J, with 11 bases between. The germline V gene encodes CDR1 DFQATT and CDR2 SNEGSKA (reference sequence). The CDR3 region has the DNA TGCAGTGCGGGATCCGGGGCTGAAGCTTTCTTT. It codes for CSAGSGAEAFF.

The rearrangement uses TRBV7-9 and TRBJ2-5, with D possibly TRBD2 on 7 matching bases. Germline V gene sequence: CDR1 SEHNR, CDR2 FQNEAQ (reference sequence). CDR3 size: 15 residues. The germline V and J ends were trimmed by 4 bases and 4 bases, with 16 bases remaining between them. Here the CDR3 reads CASSSGGGVGETQYF. The CDR3 nucleotides are TGTGCCAGCAGCTCAGGAGGGGGGGTTGGAGAGACCCAGTACTTC. Combining the CDR3 with reference TRBV7-9 and TRBJ2-5 gives the whole variable domain DTGVSQNPRHKITKRGQNVTFRCDPISEHNRLYWYRQTLGQGPEFLTYFQNEAQLEKSRLLSDRFSAERPKGSFSTLEIQRTEQGDSAMYLCASSSGGGVGETQYFGPGTRLLVL.

The chain employs TRBV27 and TRBJ2-5; the D is unclear. Germline V gives CDR1 MNHEY, CDR2 SMNVEV (reference sequence). The CDR3 totals 15 residues. Trimming stripped 2 bases from V and 1 base from J, with 11 bases between. The CDR3 sequence: CASSLRVYTQETQYF. In DNA, the CDR3 is TGTGCCAGCAGTTTACGGGTGTACACCCAAGAGACCCAGTACTTC.

In DNA, the CDR3 is TGTGCCAGCAGCTTGACCGCCGGGGGGCGAAGTGGAAACACCATATATTTT. Protein: CASSLTAGGRSGNTIYF. This chain joins TRBV11-2 and TRBJ1-3; possibly TRBD1 for D (6 bases). Germline assignment: CDR1 SGHAT and CDR2 FQNNGV. The length of the CDR3 is 17 residues. Trimming removed 3 bases at V and 3 bases at J, with 18 bases between.

There are a few counts of this clone. The chain carries TRBV27 and TRBJ1-1; the D is unclear. Germline-derived CDR1 and CDR2 are MNHEY and SMNVEV (reference sequence). Deletions cut 2 bases from V and 1 base from J, with 5 bases between. The CDR3 loop spans 13 amino acids. The CDR3 DNA reads TGTGCCAGCAGTTTAAACAGGAACACTGAAGCTTTCTTT. Encoded protein: CASSLNRNTEAFF.

This sequence joins TRBV19 and TRBJ1-4; D is unresolved. CDR1 is LNHDA, CDR2 SQIVND, per germline (reference sequence). This CDR3 contains 14 residues. V dropped 9 bases and J dropped 0 bases, with 11 bases sitting between them. The CDR3 coding sequence is TGTGCCAGCACAACGGGTGCAACTAATGAAAAACTGTTTTTT. Translation gives CASTTGATNEKLFF.

This clone was observed a handful of times. This rearrangement joins TRBV19 to TRBJ2-3; TRBD1 aligns across 9 bases. The V gene end was trimmed by 6 bases and the J gene end by 0 bases; junction bases not matched to a gene: 1. This CDR3 comprises 14 residues. Per the germline V gene, CDR1 is LNHDA and CDR2 is SQIVND (reference sequence). The CDR3 DNA is TGTGCCAGTAGGGACAGGGGCAGCACAGATACGCAGTATTTT. Encoded protein: CASRDRGSTDTQYF.

The chain links TRBV4-1 to TRBJ1-3; tentatively, D is TRBD1 (6 bases). The CDR3 has 16 residues. The germline CDR1 and CDR2 sequences are MGHRA and YSYEKL. V lost 4 bases to trimming and J lost 5 bases, with 18 bases between them. The CDR3 here is CASSRTGPGGRNTIYF. The DNA for the CDR3 is TGCGCCAGCAGCCGCACCGGGCCTGGGGGCCGAAACACCATATATTTT.

V is TRBV28 and J is TRBJ2-7; 8 bases agree with TRBD1. Per germline, CDR1 MDHEN and CDR2 SYDVKM. The CDR3 is 15 residues long. The V and J ends lost 1 base and 2 bases, in that order; junction bases with no gene match: 4. The CDR3 loop reads CASSLLAGGPYEQYF. CDR3 sequence (DNA): TGTGCCAGCAGTTTATTGGCAGGGGGCCCCTACGAGCAGTACTTC. Complete variable domain (other parts from reference TRBV28 and TRBJ2-7): DVKVTQSSRYLVKRTGEKVFLECVQDMDHENMFWYRQDPGLGLRLIYFSYDVKMKEKGDIPEGYSVSREKKERFSLILESASTNQTSMYLCASSLLAGGPYEQYFGPGTRLTVT.

The V gene is TRBV6-1, the J gene TRBJ1-2; the D gene is possibly TRBD1 (6 bases). Trimming left V 3 bases short and J 8 bases short, with 19 bases between. The CDR3 totals 15 residues. Germline lookup yields CDR1 MNHNS and CDR2 SASEGT. Here the CDR3 reads CASSDGGRGNWGYTF. The DNA of the CDR3 is TGTGCCAGCAGTGATGGGGGCAGGGGTAATTGGGGCTACACCTTC.

The chain is built from TRBV5-1 and TRBJ2-1; 10 bases match TRBD2. Trimming cost V 4 bases and J 4 bases; bases outside gene matches: 5. The germline V gene has CDR1 SGHRS and CDR2 YFSETQ. This CDR3 is built from 15 residues. The CDR3 here is CASSDPSGSYNEQFF. Written as DNA, the CDR3 is TGCGCCAGCAGCGATCCTAGCGGGAGTTACAATGAGCAGTTCTTC.

The chain carries TRBV29-1 and TRBJ2-7; D is uncertain. The germline gives CDR1 SQVTM, CDR2 ANQGSEA. The CDR3 loop spans 11 amino acids. V dropped 2 bases and J dropped 3 bases, with 5 bases sitting between them. The CDR3 nucleotides are TGCAGCGTTGAAACCAGCTACGAGCAGTACTTC. Its protein is CSVETSYEQYF.

The genes are TRBV29-1 and TRBJ1-1, with D uncertain. The length of the CDR3 is 14 residues. Trimming left V 4 bases short and J 4 bases short, with 16 bases between. Per germline, CDR1 SQVTM and CDR2 ANQGSEA. For the CDR3, the DNA is TGCAGCGTTGTGGGCGACGAATATGTCACTGAAGCTTTCTTT. It encodes CSVVGDEYVTEAFF.

CDR3 sequence reads: CSVEFGLGYTF. DNA of the CDR3: TGCAGCGTTGAATTCGGTCTGGGCTACACCTTC. The rearrangement links TRBV29-1 to TRBJ1-2; no definite D call. CDR1 and CDR2 from the germline V gene are SQVTM and ANQGSEA. Deletions cut 2 bases from V and 8 bases from J, with 9 bases between. The CDR3 extends over 11 amino acids. The whole variable domain, filled in from reference TRBV29-1 and TRBJ1-2, reads SAVISQKPSRDICQRGTSLTIQCQVDSQVTMMFWYRQQPGQSLTLIATANQGSEATYESGFVIDKFPISRPNLTFSTLTVSNMSPEDSSIYLCSVEFGLGYTFGSGTRLTVV.

The chain combines TRBV11-3 with TRBJ2-2; a possible D gene is TRBD1 (5 bases). CDR1 is SGHNT and CDR2 is YENEEA in the germline V gene. Trimming removed 5 bases from V and 3 bases from J, with 19 bases in between. This CDR3 contains 17 residues. The CDR3 here is CASSPKVQGADTGELFF. DNA for the CDR3: TGTGCCAGCAGCCCGAAGGTGCAAGGGGCGGACACCGGGGAGCTGTTTTTT. The entire variable domain, with the rest obtained from reference TRBV11-3 and TRBJ2-2, is as follows: EAGVVQSPRYKIIEKKQPVAFWCNPISGHNTLYWYLQNLGQGPELLIRYENEEAVDDSQLPKDRFSAERLKGVDSTLKIQPAELGDSAVYLCASSPKVQGADTGELFFGEGSRLTVL.

V gene TRBV28 combines with J gene TRBJ1-2; 10 nucleotides match TRBD1. Germline trimming cut 2 bases from V and 4 bases from J; bases unmatched to any gene: 4. Germline CDR1 is MDHEN and CDR2 is SYDVKM. This CDR3 contains 15 residues. For the CDR3, the DNA is TGTGCCAGCAGTTTACAGACAGGGGGCGGCTATGGCTACACCTTC. Amino acids: CASSLQTGGGYGYTF.

This clone was recorded once. This rearrangement joins TRBV10-3 to TRBJ2-7, with 9 bases lining up with TRBD2. Germline V lookup: CDR1 ENHRY, CDR2 SYGVKD. V trimming: 3 bases; J trimming: 0 bases; junction bases outside the gene matches: 0. The CDR3 contains 14 residues. The DNA for the CDR3 is TGTGCCATCAGTGAAGCGGGGGGCTCCTACGAGCAGTACTTC. This sequence encodes CAISEAGGSYEQYF.

In its sample, this clone was seen once. The V gene is TRBV28, the J gene TRBJ2-2, with a tentative D call TRBD1 (6 bases). Germline V gene lookup returns CDR1 MDHEN and CDR2 SYDVKM. The CDR3 sequence is 15 residues long. With 7 bases removed from V and 4 bases from J, the gap between germline ends came to 16 bases. The CDR3 sequence is CASNTLTGPTGELFF. The CDR3 region has the DNA TGTGCCAGCAATACCTTGACAGGTCCCACCGGGGAGCTGTTTTTT.

DNA for the CDR3: TGTGCCAGCAGTCTCGCAGGGGGCCCGAGAACTGAAGCTTTCTTT. Its protein is CASSLAGGPRTEAFF. V is TRBV28 and J is TRBJ1-1, with 8 positions matching TRBD1. The germline CDR1 and CDR2 sequences are MDHEN and SYDVKM. Germline trimming cut 5 bases from V and 5 bases from J; bases unmatched to any gene: 10. The CDR3 totals 15 residues.

V usage is TRBV27 and J usage is TRBJ1-1; 8 nucleotides agree with TRBD1. The junction had 3 bases not matched to a gene; V was cut back by 1 base and J by 2 bases. This CDR3 is built from 15 residues. CDR1 and CDR2 (germline): MNHEY, SMNVEV (reference sequence). The CDR3 nucleotides read TGTGCCAGCAGTTTATTATCAGGGGGCAACACTGAAGCTTTCTTT. Its protein is CASSLLSGGNTEAFF.

The V call is TRBV25-1, the J call TRBJ2-5; 10 bases are shared with TRBD1. V shed 4 bases and J 4 bases; nucleotides not matched to a gene: 9. Germline CDR1 is MGHDK and CDR2 is SYGVNS. The CDR3 has 16 amino acids. CDR3 region: CASSAGSGTGAETQYF. The CDR3, as DNA: TGTGCCAGCAGTGCCGGTTCCGGGACAGGGGCAGAGACCCAGTACTTC.

This chain uses TRBV5-6 with TRBJ2-7, with 11 positions matching TRBD2. J lost 3 bases, V lost 3 bases, and 5 bases had no gene match. This CDR3 is built from 15 residues. Germline V lookup: CDR1 SGHDT, CDR2 YYEEEE. The CDR3 DNA sequence: TGTGCCAGCAGCTGGGGGACTAGCGGACTCTACGAGCAGTACTTC. This codes for CASSWGTSGLYEQYF. The full variable domain, with the rest looked up from reference TRBV5-6 and TRBJ2-7, is DAGVTQSPTHLIKTRGQQVTLRCSPKSGHDTVSWYQQALGQGPQFIFQYYEEEERQRGNFPDRFSGHQFPNYSSELNVNALLLGDSALYLCASSWGTSGLYEQYFGPGTRLTVT.

This clone was counted a single time. The chain combines TRBV2 with TRBJ2-3, with 7 bases matching TRBD1. CDR1 is SNHLY and CDR2 is FYNNEI in the germline V gene. J was trimmed by 2 bases and V by 4 bases; bases with no gene match: 3. CDR3 length equals 14 residues. The CDR3 coding sequence is TGTGCCAGCAGTGGGGGACAGTCCACAGATACGCAGTATTTT. The encoded protein is CASSGGQSTDTQYF.

This chain connects TRBV6-6 to TRBJ1-1; the match to TRBD1 covers 7 bases. The CDR3 extends over 14 amino acids. CDR1 is MNHNY, CDR2 SVGAGI, per germline (reference sequence). V shed 6 bases and J 4 bases; nucleotides not matched to a gene: 8. CDR3 sequence reads: CASSETGLGTEAFF. In DNA form, the CDR3 reads TGTGCCAGCAGCGAGACAGGGCTGGGCACTGAAGCTTTCTTT.

The V and J genes are TRBV5-5 and TRBJ1-1, with 11 bases that match TRBD1. After removal of 0 bases from V and 4 bases from J, the junction contained 8 bases not matched to a gene. There are 17 residues in the CDR3. CDR1 SGHKS and CDR2 YYEKEE come from the germline V gene (reference sequence). Written as DNA, the CDR3 is TGTGCCAGCAGCTTGGCCAACCGGGACAGGGGGTCCACTGAAGCTTTCTTT. Amino acids: CASSLANRDRGSTEAFF. The full variable domain, in which reference TRBV5-5 and TRBJ1-1 provide the parts outside the CDR3, is DAGVTQSPTHLIKTRGQQVTLRCSPISGHKSVSWYQQVLGQGPQFIFQYYEKEERGRGNFPDRFSARQFPNYSSELNVNALLLGDSALYLCASSLANRDRGSTEAFFGQGTRLTVV.

The rearrangement links TRBV2 to TRBJ1-3; a weak D match, TRBD1 (5 bases). This CDR3 region has 15 residues. Trimming left V 6 bases short and J 0 bases short, with 12 bases between. Germline assignment: CDR1 SNHLY and CDR2 FYNNEI. The CDR3 here is CASSETGDSGNTIYF. DNA of the CDR3: TGTGCCAGCAGCGAAACAGGAGACTCTGGAAACACCATATATTTT.

As DNA, the CDR3 is TGTGCCAGCAGCTTAGACACTAGCGGGGCCTCAGATACGCAGTATTTT. Its protein is CASSLDTSGASDTQYF. This chain joins TRBV7-8 and TRBJ2-3; TRBD2 matches at 10 bases. Losses at the gene ends were 1 base for V and 4 bases for J; bases not matched to a gene: 5. Germline CDR1 reads SGHVS; CDR2 reads FQNEAQ. This CDR3 contains 16 residues.

J is TRBJ2-3 and V is TRBV6-1, with TRBD2 identical over 8 bases. CDR3 size: 17 residues. Losses at the gene ends were 0 bases for V and 0 bases for J; bases not matched to a gene: 5. Germline V gene sequence: CDR1 MNHNS, CDR2 SASEGT. The CDR3 region has the DNA TGTGCCAGCAGTGAAGCGCTGTCTAGCGGGAGCACAGATACGCAGTATTTT. Its protein product is CASSEALSSGSTDTQYF.